Listed here is a single TCR beta chain. These data originate in a study of control samples from healthy donors and cancer patients. This CDR3 comprises 15 residues. Germline V lookup: CDR1 KGHSH, CDR2 LQKENI. Trimming pared 2 bases from V and 5 bases from J, leaving 16 bases between. Libraries were prepared by immunoSEQ multiplex PCR; TCRdb keeps only in-frame clonotypes and omits some of them. This repertoire shows 150,000 or so clones, 85% to 90% found once; its top ten account for over 1.5%. This TCR was sampled from a man aged 18 to 35 in good health. V and J are TRBV18 and TRBJ2-7; possibly TRBD2 for D (6 bases). Sequencing used blood. The CDR3, as DNA: TGTGCCAGCTCACCAACCGGCCGCGGGGCTAACGAGCAGTACTTC. Amino acids: CASSPTGRGANEQYF. Using reference TRBV18 and TRBJ2-7 for the parts outside the CDR3, the full variable domain is NAGVMQNPRHLVRRRGQEARLRCSPMKGHSHVYWYRQLPEEGLKFMVYLQKENIIDESGMPKERFSAEFPKEGPSILRIQQVVRGDSAAYFCASSPTGRGANEQYFGPGTRLTVT.